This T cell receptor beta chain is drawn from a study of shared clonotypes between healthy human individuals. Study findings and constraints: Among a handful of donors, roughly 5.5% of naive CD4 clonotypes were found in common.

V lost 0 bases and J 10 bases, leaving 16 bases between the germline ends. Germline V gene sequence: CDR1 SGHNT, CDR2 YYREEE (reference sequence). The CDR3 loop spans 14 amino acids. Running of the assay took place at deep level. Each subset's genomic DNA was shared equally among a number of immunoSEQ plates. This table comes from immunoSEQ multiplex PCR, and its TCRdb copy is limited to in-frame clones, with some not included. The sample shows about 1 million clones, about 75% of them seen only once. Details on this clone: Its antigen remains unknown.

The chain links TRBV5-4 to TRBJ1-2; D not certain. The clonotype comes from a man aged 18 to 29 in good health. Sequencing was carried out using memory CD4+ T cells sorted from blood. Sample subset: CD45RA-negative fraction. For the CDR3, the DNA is TGTGCCAGCAGCTTGGCAGGTTCCCGGATGAACTACACCTTC. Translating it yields CASSLAGSRMNYTF.